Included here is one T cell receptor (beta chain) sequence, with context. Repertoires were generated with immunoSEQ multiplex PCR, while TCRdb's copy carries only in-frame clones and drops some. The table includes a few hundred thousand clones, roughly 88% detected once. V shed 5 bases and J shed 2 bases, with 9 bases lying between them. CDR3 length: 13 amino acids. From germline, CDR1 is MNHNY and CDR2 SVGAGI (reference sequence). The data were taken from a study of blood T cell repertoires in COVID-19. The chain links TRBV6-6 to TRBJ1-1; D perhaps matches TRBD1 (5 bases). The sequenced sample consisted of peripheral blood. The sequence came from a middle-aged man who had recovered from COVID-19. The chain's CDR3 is CASSLRGNTEAFF. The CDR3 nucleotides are TGTGCCAGCAGTCTAAGGGGCAACACTGAAGCTTTCTTT.